This TCR beta chain was observed in a study of T cell responses to AZD1222 COVID-19 vaccine. Study overall: Combined were second doses at about 4 or about 12 weeks. Whole-study findings and limits: After two AZD1222 doses, spike-specific TCR breadth and depth rose versus day 0. In a largely white British group with more females than males, clonal diversity was possibly underestimated.

Germline V CDR1 and CDR2: LGHDT, YNNKEL (reference sequence). CDR3 length: 13 residues. Trimming took 0 bases from V and 4 from J, leaving 6 bases between them. Clones were read by immunoSEQ multiplex PCR, and TCRdb kept only the in-frame ones, dropping some. The table lists 100,000 or so clones, about 88% of them singletons. This clone was picked up one time. Its specificity is not known. V usage is TRBV3-1 (or the pseudogene TRBV3-2) and J usage is TRBJ2-5; D not resolved. The clonotype was recovered from an adult in good health. The starting material was peripheral blood, obtained on day 0 of AZD1222 vaccination. In DNA form, the CDR3 reads TGTGCCAGCAGCCAAGATCTTTTAGAGACCCAGTACTTC. Protein product: CASSQDLLETQYF.